The present TCR beta chain was sequenced within a study of T cell responses to AZD1222 COVID-19 vaccine. Notes on the study in general: No day 14 peak samples; only post-peak repertoires were characterized. Among vaccine-associated CD4 TCRs, coverage spanned spike, with dominance at 160-218 and 743-854. The breadth and depth of Spike-specific TCRs increased once two AZD1222 doses had been given. Clonal diversity was possibly underestimated; the donors were predominantly white British and more often female.

This clone occurred a few times. Its antigen is unidentified. Germline V gene lookup returns CDR1 SGHVS and CDR2 FNYEAQ. The ends were cut back, 1 base at V and 0 bases at J, with 15 bases in the middle. This CDR3 has 17 residues. Assay used: immunoSEQ multiplex PCR; TCRdb lists only in-frame clones, some missing. The table records over 120,000 clones, 86% of them present only once. Sequencing used peripheral blood, obtained 28 days after the second AZD1222 dose. The chain couples TRBV7-6 to TRBJ1-1; D possibly corresponds to TRBD1 (6 bases). This TCR came from an adult who received the AZD1222 COVID-19 vaccine. As DNA, the CDR3 is TGTGCCAGCAGCTTAGAAAGGGGGTCGGGGATGAACACTGAAGCTTTCTTT. This codes for CASSLERGSGMNTEAFF.